Presented here are 5 T cell receptor beta chains from one specimen sequenced in a study of T cells in Graves' hyperthyroidism and ophthalmopathy. TCR beta CDR3 regions were amplified from RNA transcripts. Initially, a first-round RT-PCR of the TCR CDR3 employed the HTBI primer set. MiXCR, run by TCRdb on the multiplex PCR reads, gives a single entry per CDR3 protein. The sample lists about 380,000 distinct CDR3 sequences; over 11% were seen once. What was sequenced was blood. The receptor source for this set is a woman aged 60-75 years with Graves' hyperthyroidism.

This clonotype has more than one count but fewer than ten. A much larger clonotype is one base distant, so this may be a read error. The rearrangement uses TRBV28 and TRBJ2-7; TRBD2 matches at 12 bases. The last part of the DNA fits TRBJ2-1 better; the J call may be wrong. Germline V lookup: CDR1 MDHEN, CDR2 SYDVKM. CDR3 length equals 15 residues. CDR3: CASRPTSGSSYEQFF. CDR3 sequence (DNA): TGTGCCAGCAGGCCGACTAGCGGGAGCTCCTACGAGCAGTTCTTC.

This clonotype was seen a few times. J is TRBJ2-6 and V is TRBV6-2 or TRBV6-3; a possible D gene is TRBD2 (6 bases). The CDR3 contains 18 residues. The V gene lost 6 bases and the J gene lost 0 bases, with 18 bases spanning the gap. Germline lookup yields CDR1 MNHEY and CDR2 SVGEGT. CDR3 residues: CASRPGGFGGSGANVLTF. In DNA form, the CDR3 reads TGTGCCAGCAGACCCGGGGGTTTCGGGGGCTCTGGGGCCAACGTCCTGACTTTC.

The V call is TRBV2, the J call TRBJ2-7; no clear D. Germline CDR1 reads SNHLY; CDR2 reads FYNNEI. With 6 bases removed from V and 1 base from J, the gap between germline ends came to 10 bases. The CDR3 sequence is 13 residues long. In nucleotides, the CDR3 is TGTGCCAGCAGGGGGATCGGGTCCTACGAGCAGTACTTC. It is translated as CASRGIGSYEQYF. The variable domain in full, completed from reference TRBV2 and TRBJ2-7, reads EPEVTQTPSHQVTQMGQEVILRCVPISNHLYFYWYRQILGQKVEFLVSFYNNEISEKSEIFDDQFSVERPDGSNFTLKIRSTKLEDSAMYFCASRGIGSYEQYFGPGTRLTVT.

This clonotype came up a few times. The V and J genes are TRBV24-1 and TRBJ1-2; 7 bases are a match to TRBD1. The CDR3 contains 15 residues. Germline V gives CDR1 KGHDR, CDR2 SFDVKD. J lost 3 bases, V lost 0 bases, and 3 bases had no gene match. The CDR3: CATSDLSGTDYGYTF. For the CDR3, the DNA is TGTGCCACCAGTGATTTGTCCGGGACAGACTATGGCTACACCTTC.

For this clonotype: This may arise from a read error, as a much more abundant clone is one base away. The chain is built from TRBV2 and TRBJ2-4; 8 bases match TRBD2. The CDR3 sequence is 12 residues long. J gave up 12 bases and V 7 bases, and 8 bases lay outside the gene matches. Looked up from germline, CDR1 is SNHLY and CDR2 is FYNNEI. The CDR3 is CASNSGKGTQYF. The DNA of the CDR3 is TGTGCCAGCAATAGCGGGAAAGGCACTCAGTACTTC.